The sample holds many counts of the clone carrying this TCR beta chain. Antigen: not known. The J segment lost 2 bases and the V segment lost 5 bases, leaving 4 bases of the junction unmatched. This CDR3 is built from 14 residues. Germline V gene sequence: CDR1 LGHNA, CDR2 YSLEER. This entry belongs to a study of T-cell reconstitution after alpha-beta-depleted transplantation in children. Study conclusions and caveats: T-cell counts and diversity at one year post-transplant came mainly from newly produced T cells. After transplant, at about two months, alpha-beta T cells were reportedly derived from several hundred expanded graft clones. Surviving recipient cells, namely T cells and thymic progenitors, were the source of high day-60 TCRbeta diversity in some patients.

The TCRbeta library was prepared with unique molecular identifiers. TCRdb itself ran the PCR reads through MiXCR, one entry per CDR3 protein. The sample holds 500,000 to 650,000 distinct CDR3 sequences, over 9.5% seen once. This material consisted of PBMCs, mostly from graft donor cells, taken 180 days after TCRalphabeta/CD19-depleted stem cell transplant. This clonotype originated in a female patient aged 2-10 years who had a stem cell transplant for aplastic anemia, so the T cells may come from the graft donor. The rearrangement joins TRBV4-3 to TRBJ1-1, with 8 positions matching TRBD1. The CDR3 DNA is TGCGCCAGCAGCTCCAGGGGGCTCAACACTGAAGCTTTCTTT. It yields the protein CASSSRGLNTEAFF.